This TCR beta chain was documented in a study of cytomegalovirus exposure and HLA in healthy donors. Overall study findings and caveats: A reported reduction in N-insertions relative to the roughly 710-donor mean was seen in an Asian-associated ancestry cluster in a later analysis. There were some public TCRs occurring in many donors, but most TCR sequences were rare. HLA-A and HLA-B allele assignments for most subjects were reportedly predicted accurately using TCR beta sequences.

13 Jbeta primers and 60 Vbeta primers were used for the PCR. The method was immunoSEQ multiplex PCR; TCRdb's version includes in-frame clones alone and lacks a portion of them. The sample holds 170,000 or so clones, roughly 80% seen once. A remark on this clone: Its antigen is unidentified.

The TCR comes from a man aged 60 to 69 in good health and CMV-seronegative. Sequenced sample: PBMCs.

The chain's CDR3 is CASSLPKGENYGYTF. The CDR3 nucleotides are TGTGCCAGCAGCTTGCCCAAGGGAGAGAACTATGGCTACACCTTC. The gene calls are TRBV5-4 and TRBJ1-2; D remains unclear. CDR1 and CDR2 from the germline V gene are SGHNT and YYREEE (reference sequence). Trimming took off 1 base at V and 2 bases at J, with 12 bases between the two ends. The CDR3 has 15 residues.